This is a list of T cell receptor beta chains from one sample in a study of T cells in Graves' hyperthyroidism and ophthalmopathy. TCRdb re-called the multiplex PCR reads through MiXCR, storing one row per CDR3 protein. The sample carries 490,000 or so distinct CDR3 sequences, roughly 23% recorded once. The sample comprised blood. All receptors derive from a woman in her sixties or seventies with Graves' ophthalmopathy. CDR3s include the opening cysteine and the closing phenylalanine or tryptophan. The D gene is left open where the match is weak. Not every row has a clone size; where given, it reads once, few, many or a size class.

J,V,D,size,CDR3,DNA
TRBJ1-1,TRBV30,-,-,CAWSTLAGVYTEAFF,TGTGCCTGGAGTACTCTAGCAGGGGTGTACACTGAAGCTTTCTTT
TRBJ2-7,TRBV28,TRBD1,many,CACIGTGYEQYF,TGTGCCTGTATCGGGACAGGGTACGAGCAGTACTTC
TRBJ1-4,TRBV5-1,TRBD1,once,CASSSTGVGTNEKLFF,TGCGCCAGCAGCTCGACAGGGGTAGGAACTAATGAAAAACTGTTTTTT
TRBJ1-5,TRBV2,-,many,CASSLNRAQGGNQPQHF,TGTGCCAGCAGCCTGAACCGGGCTCAGGGAGGGAATCAGCCCCAGCATTTT
TRBJ2-5,TRBV3-1,-,many,CASGTGARKTQYF,TGTGCCAGCGGGACCGGGGCTAGGAAGACCCAGTACTTC
TRBJ1-5,TRBV19,-,once,CASGGWSNQPQHF,TGTGCCAGTGGGGGTTGGAGCAATCAGCCCCAGCATTTT
TRBJ1-2,TRBV20-1,TRBD1,-,CSASETGVPYGYTF,TGCAGTGCTAGTGAGACAGGGGTGCCCTATGGCTACACCTTC
TRBJ2-7,TRBV7-2,TRBD1,-,CASSMGTGREQYF,TGTGCCAGCAGCATGGGGACAGGGAGGGAGCAGTACTTC
TRBJ2-7,TRBV20-1,-,many,CSASPRFSYEQYF,TGCAGTGCTAGTCCTCGGTTCTCCTACGAGCAGTACTTC
TRBJ2-1,TRBV10-3,TRBD2,few,CAISESSGWGGEQFF,TGTGCCATCAGTGAGAGTAGCGGGTGGGGAGGTGAGCAGTTCTTC
TRBJ1-5,TRBV19,TRBD1,few,CASTTGTGASWGNQPQHF,TGTGCCAGTACCACCGGGACAGGGGCTTCCTGGGGCAATCAGCCCCAGCATTTT
TRBJ2-2,TRBV2,-,many,CASSVKGINTGELFF,TGTGCCAGCAGTGTAAAGGGGATCAACACCGGGGAGCTGTTTTTT
TRBJ2-1,TRBV24-1,TRBD2,few,CATSDSLAGGGYNEQFF,TGTGCCACCAGTGATTCCCTAGCGGGAGGGGGGTACAATGAGCAGTTCTTC
TRBJ2-5,TRBV7-9,-,many,CASSFKGWVETQYF,TGTGCCAGCAGCTTCAAGGGTTGGGTGGAGACCCAGTACTTC
TRBJ2-1,TRBV5-4,-,-,CASSLAGAVSYNEQFF,TGTGCCAGCAGCTTGGCCGGAGCGGTCTCCTACAATGAGCAGTTCTTC